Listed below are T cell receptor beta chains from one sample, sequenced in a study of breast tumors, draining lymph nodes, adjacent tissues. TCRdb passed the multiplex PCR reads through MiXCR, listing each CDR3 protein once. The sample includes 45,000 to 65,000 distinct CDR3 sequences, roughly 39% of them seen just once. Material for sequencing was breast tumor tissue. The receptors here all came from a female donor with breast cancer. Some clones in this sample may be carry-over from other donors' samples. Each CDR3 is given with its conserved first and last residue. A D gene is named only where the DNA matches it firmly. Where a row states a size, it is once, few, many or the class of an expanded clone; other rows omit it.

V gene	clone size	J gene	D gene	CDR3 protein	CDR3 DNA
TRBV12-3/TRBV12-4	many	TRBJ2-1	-	CASQPSMATGYNEQFF	TGTGCCAGCCAGCCTTCGATGGCAACAGGCTACAATGAGCAGTTCTTC
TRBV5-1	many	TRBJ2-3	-	CASSRDVRDTQYF	TGCGCCAGCAGCCGGGACGTCAGGGATACGCAGTATTTT
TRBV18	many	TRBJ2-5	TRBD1	CASSPGQARETQYF	TGTGCCAGCTCACCAGGACAGGCCCGCGAGACCCAGTACTTC
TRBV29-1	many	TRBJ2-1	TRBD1	CSVEGQGSYNEQFF	TGCAGCGTTGAGGGACAGGGGTCCTACAATGAGCAGTTCTTC
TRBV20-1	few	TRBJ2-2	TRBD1	CSARPSGQVTPGELFF	TGCAGTGCTAGACCCAGCGGACAGGTGACCCCCGGGGAGCTGTTTTTT
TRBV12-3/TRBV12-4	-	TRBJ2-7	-	CASSFYGRDSERYF	TGTGCCAGCAGCTTTTACGGAAGGGATTCCGAGCGGTACTTC
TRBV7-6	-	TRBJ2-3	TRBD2	CASSLSGRANEQYF	TGTGCCAGCAGCTTAAGCGGGAGGGCCAATGAGCAGTATTTT
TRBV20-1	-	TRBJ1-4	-	CSARDPRTNEKLFF	TGCAGTGCTAGAGATCCCAGGACGAATGAAAAACTGTTTTTT
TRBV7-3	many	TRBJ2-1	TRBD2	CASSLLAGMGNEQFF	TGTGCCAGCAGCTTACTAGCGGGAATGGGCAATGAGCAGTTCTTC
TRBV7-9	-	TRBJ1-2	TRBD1	CASSPGQGSGTSYGYTF	TGTGCCAGCAGCCCGGGACAGGGGAGCGGCACGAGCTATGGCTACACCTTC
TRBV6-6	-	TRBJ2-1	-	CARDFQGTTYNEQFF	TGTGCTAGAGATTTCCAGGGAACCACCTACAATGAGCAGTTCTTC
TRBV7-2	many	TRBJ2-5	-	CASSLEGVRRAGETQYF	TGTGCCAGCAGCTTAGAGGGGGTCAGGAGGGCCGGGGAGACCCAGTACTTC
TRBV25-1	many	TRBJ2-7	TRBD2	CASSDPSGQLYEQYF	TGTGCCAGCAGTGATCCTAGCGGACAACTCTACGAGCAGTACTTC
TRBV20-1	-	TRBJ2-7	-	CSAGGEISSGQHF	TGCAGTGCAGGGGGGGAAATCTCTTCCGGGCAGCACTTC
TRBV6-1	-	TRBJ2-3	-	CASSEHRATSTDTQYF	TGTGCCAGCAGTGAACACAGGGCGACAAGCACAGATACGCAGTATTTT
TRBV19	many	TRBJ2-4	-	CASSDSALAKNIQYF	TGTGCCAGTTCCGATTCGGCCTTAGCCAAAAACATTCAGTACTTC
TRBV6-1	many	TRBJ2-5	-	CASSEALQETQYF	TGTGCCAGCAGTGAAGCATTACAAGAGACCCAGTACTTC
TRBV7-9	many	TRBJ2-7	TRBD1	CASSFDGQGANEQYF	TGTGCCAGCAGCTTCGACGGACAGGGGGCGAACGAGCAGTACTTC
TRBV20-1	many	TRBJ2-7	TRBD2	CSAEDPTSGRGEQYF	TGCAGTGCTGAAGACCCCACTAGCGGGAGAGGCGAGCAGTACTTC
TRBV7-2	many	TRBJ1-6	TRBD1	CASSTNMGQGSPLHF	TGTGCCAGCAGCACCAATATGGGACAGGGATCACCCCTCCACTTT
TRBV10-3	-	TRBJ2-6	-	CAISGRSTGANVLTF	TGTGCCATCAGTGGTCGATCGACTGGGGCCAACGTCCTGACTTTC
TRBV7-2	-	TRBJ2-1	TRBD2	CASSLTSDGYNEQFF	TGTGCCAGCAGCTTAACTAGCGACGGTTACAATGAGCAGTTCTTC